This entry is about one T cell receptor (beta chain). The antigen is undetermined. The data were obtained in a study of cytomegalovirus exposure and HLA in healthy donors. At the level of the study: Among about 400 genotyped donors, 80% to 90% fell in the Caucasian-associated ancestry cluster. Study observations and caveats: Later analysis identified a missense DCLRE1C variant that was linked to TCR beta V- and J-gene trimming. Further analysis was carried out later, and it showed several of the most significant clusters appearing linked to common viral pathogens.

PCR was performed using 60 Vbeta and 13 Jbeta primers. In the study's own analysis: Roughly 11 million of the about 80 million unique TCR beta chains counted in a later analysis were shared. TCRdb's copy holds only in-frame clones and misses some; the assay was immunoSEQ multiplex PCR. V and J calls and clone size follow that table, whereas D and trimming were derived from the DNA. The data hold 90,000 to 120,000 clones, with over 75% observed a single time. Germline V gene lookup returns CDR1 LNHDA and CDR2 SQIVND (reference sequence). V shed 5 bases and J 6 bases; nucleotides not matched to a gene: 17. The CDR3 length is 17 residues.

Material for sequencing was PBMCs. The chain recombines TRBV19 with TRBJ1-2, with 8 bases matching TRBD1. The TCR originated in a man aged 55 to 70 in good health and CMV-seropositive. The CDR3 region has the DNA TGTGCCAGTAGTCCGGAGGCAGGGGGCTACCTAACTAATGGCTACACCTTC. As protein: CASSPEAGGYLTNGYTF.